This T cell receptor beta chain was obtained from a study of identical twins. Broader study findings: For cord blood, abundant beta clonotypes had fewer insertions, unlike memory repertoires, which showed none.

The cDNA had a unique molecular identifier and a template-switch universal primer site. TCRdb recomputed calls from the 5' RACE reads with MiXCR, one row per CDR3 protein. The sample carries some 320,000 distinct CDR3 sequences, more than 9% recorded once. V shed 2 bases and J shed 6 bases, with 10 bases lying between them. The V gene's germline CDR1 is MDHEN and CDR2 SYDVKM. There are 14 residues in the CDR3. In regard to this clonotype: Its target is unknown.

The same sample was also used in a study of yellow fever vaccine responses in identical twins.

Sequencing was performed on CD8+ T cells sorted from blood. This chain uses TRBV28 with TRBJ2-2; no clear D. The sequence was obtained from a woman aged 18-35 years in good health. The CDR3 DNA sequence: TGTGCCAGCAGTTTAATAGATGGCTCCGGGGAGCTGTTTTTT. Translating it yields CASSLIDGSGELFF.